This T cell receptor beta chain is drawn from a study of long-term antiretroviral therapy in people with HIV. Running of the v3.0 immunoSEQ assay took place at survey level. Clones were sequenced by immunoSEQ multiplex PCR, and TCRdb holds only the in-frame ones, with some missing. Among 35,000 to 45,000 clones listed, 80% were seen once. Trimming removed 4 bases at V and 2 bases at J, with 20 bases between. The CDR3 runs 18 residues. The germline V gene encodes CDR1 KGHSH and CDR2 LQKENI. The specimen comprised unsorted PBMCs, sampled 3.4 years after starting antiretroviral therapy. The TCR originated in a man aged 25-40 years with HIV. This chain connects TRBV18 to TRBJ2-2, with D tentatively TRBD2 (6 bases). In DNA form, the CDR3 reads TGTGCCAGCTCACTACGTCCGTCCACGGGACTCAACACCGGGGAGCTGTTTTTT. Amino acid sequence: CASSLRPSTGLNTGELFF.